One sample yielded the 21 T cell receptor beta chains listed below, sequenced in a study of PD-1 blockade in classical Hodgkin lymphoma. No patient escaped relapse after autologous stem cell transplantation, and brentuximab vedotin exposure varied. TCRdb keeps only in-frame clones here, not all; method: immunoSEQ multiplex PCR. Counted here are some 40,000 clones, about 79% occurring once; the ten biggest clones make up 10% to 11%. Sample: peripheral blood mononuclear cells (PBMCs), taken at baseline. All receptors come from a human donor with classical Hodgkin lymphoma.

The rearrangement joins TRBV6-5 to TRBJ1-5, with D hard to call. Looked up from germline, CDR1 is MNHEY and CDR2 is SVGAGI. The V end was cut by 4 bases, the J end by 3 bases, with 13 bases between. There are 15 residues in the CDR3. CDR3 sequence (DNA): TGTGCCAGCAGTTCGGACGCGCGGGCCAATCAGCCCCAGCATTTT. Translation: CASSSDARANQPQHF.

The chain uses TRBV7-3 and TRBJ2-1; D tentatively fits TRBD1 or TRBD2 (5 bases each). The germline gives CDR1 SGHTA, CDR2 FQGTGA. The CDR3 sequence is 12 residues long. Trimming took off 2 bases at V and 14 bases at J, with 13 bases between the two ends. CDR3 coding DNA: TGTGCCAGCAGCTTAGCTTGGGGACCTGAGTTCTTC. Amino acids: CASSLAWGPEFF.

The CDR3 protein is CASSFASGGPDQPQHF. DNA for the CDR3: TGTGCCAGCAGTTTCGCCTCAGGGGGCCCGGATCAGCCCCAGCATTTT. The chain couples TRBV28 to TRBJ1-5; TRBD1 matches 8 bases. Trimming removed 3 bases from V and 5 bases from J; junction bases left unmatched: 9. The germline V gene encodes CDR1 MDHEN and CDR2 SYDVKM. The CDR3 contains 16 residues.

This chain's CDR3 is CASSLSVAGGPGETQYF. CDR3 nucleotide sequence: TGCGCCAGCAGCTTGTCCGTAGCGGGAGGGCCTGGGGAGACCCAGTACTTC. The chain links TRBV5-1 to TRBJ2-5; 11 bases are a match to TRBD2. Germline V CDR1 and CDR2: SGHRS, YFSETQ. CDR3 size: 17 residues. V was clipped by 1 base and J by 5 bases; unmatched bases: 10. The variable domain in full, completed from reference TRBV5-1 and TRBJ2-5, reads KAGVTQTPRYLIKTRGQQVTLSCSPISGHRSVSWYQQTPGQGLQFLFEYFSETQRNKGNFPGRFSGRQFSNSRSEMNVSTLELGDSALYLCASSLSVAGGPGETQYFGPGTRLLVL.

This clone showed up just once. The chain joins TRBV28 to TRBJ2-7; tentatively, D is TRBD1 (5 bases). The CDR3 totals 13 residues. V was trimmed by 2 bases and J by 7 bases, leaving 12 bases between them. Germline CDR1 and CDR2: MDHEN and SYDVKM. Written as DNA, the CDR3 is TGTGCCAGCAGTTTACACGACACAGGAGAGCAGTACTTC. Its protein is CASSLHDTGEQYF.

V and J are TRBV5-1 and TRBJ2-3; no reliable D call. The germline gives CDR1 SGHRS, CDR2 YFSETQ. The length of the CDR3 is 15 residues. Trimming took off 1 base at V and 3 bases at J, with 12 bases between the two ends. CDR3 nucleotide sequence: TGCGCCAGCAGCTTGAGAGAGAGTGGGACAGATACGCAGTATTTT. Residues: CASSLRESGTDTQYF. The full variable domain, with the rest looked up from reference TRBV5-1 and TRBJ2-3, is KAGVTQTPRYLIKTRGQQVTLSCSPISGHRSVSWYQQTPGQGLQFLFEYFSETQRNKGNFPGRFSGRQFSNSRSEMNVSTLELGDSALYLCASSLRESGTDTQYFGPGTRLTVL.

The V call is TRBV5-1, the J call TRBJ1-1; D uncertain. The ends were cut back, 1 base at V and 4 bases at J, with 11 bases in the middle. Germline CDR1 and CDR2: SGHRS and YFSETQ. The CDR3 has 14 residues. CDR3 amino acids: CASSLTVRGTEAFF. The CDR3 DNA is TGCGCCAGCAGCTTGACGGTGCGCGGCACTGAAGCTTTCTTT.

The chain employs TRBV11-3 and TRBJ2-1; 10 nucleotides align to TRBD2. The J segment lost 9 bases and the V segment lost 3 bases, leaving 8 bases of the junction unmatched. Germline assignment: CDR1 SGHNT and CDR2 YENEEA. The length of the CDR3 is 15 residues. The DNA for the CDR3 is TGTGCCAGCAGCTTTCTAGCGGGAGAAGGAGCTGAGCAGTTCTTC. Its protein product is CASSFLAGEGAEQFF.

The chain couples TRBV7-2 to TRBJ2-1; TRBD2 matches 10 bases. V was pared by 8 bases and J by 1 base, with 5 bases of the junction left unmatched. The CDR3 is 15 amino acids. Germline loops: CDR1 SGHTA, CDR2 FQGNSA. CDR3 nucleotide sequence: TGTGCCAGCGTTTCTAGCGGGAGATCCTACAATGAGCAGTTCTTC. Translating gives CASVSSGRSYNEQFF.

The CDR3 region is CASSRGSGREVYEQYF. Written as DNA, the CDR3 is TGCGCCAGCAGCCGGGGTAGCGGGAGGGAAGTATACGAGCAGTACTTC. V gene TRBV5-1 combines with J gene TRBJ2-7; the match to TRBD2 covers 11 bases. The CDR3 has 16 residues. The germline V gene encodes CDR1 SGHRS and CDR2 YFSETQ. Trimming removed 4 bases from V and 4 bases from J; junction bases left unmatched: 10.

This clone appeared a few times. The V gene is TRBV23-1, the J gene TRBJ2-5; D may correspond to TRBD1 or TRBD2 (5 bases each). The J call is in doubt because the DNA end fits TRBJ2-7 better. TRBV23-1 qualifies as an ORF whose function is uncertain. The CDR3 runs 16 residues. CDR3 residues: CASSQARDGPSYEQYF. For the CDR3, the DNA is TGCGCCAGCAGTCAGGCTAGGGACGGTCCCTCCTACGAGCAGTACTTC.

This chain links TRBV30 with TRBJ2-1, with 9 bases that match TRBD2. V gave up 1 base and J gave up 1 base; unmatched junction bases: 2. The CDR3 runs to 15 residues. Germline assignment: CDR1 GTSNPN and CDR2 SVGIG (reference sequence). CDR3 region: CAWSDSGSSYNEQFF. The CDR3 bases are TGTGCCTGGAGTGATAGCGGGAGTTCCTACAATGAGCAGTTCTTC.

The rearrangement links TRBV7-2 to TRBJ2-7; D unresolved. The CDR3 contains 13 residues. Germline CDR1 is SGHTA and CDR2 is FQGNSA. Trimming left V 3 bases short and J 1 base short, with 7 bases between. The CDR3 sequence is CASSLHISYEQYF. Here the CDR3 DNA reads TGTGCCAGCAGCTTGCATATTTCCTACGAGCAGTACTTC.

The chain combines TRBV11-1 with TRBJ2-1; 11 bases line up with TRBD2. This CDR3 comprises 15 residues. V dropped 5 bases and J dropped 3; count of bases not matched to a gene: 3. Germline V gene lookup returns CDR1 SGHAT and CDR2 FQDESV (reference sequence). The CDR3 sequence is CASSPSGRFYNEQFF. CDR3 in DNA: TGTGCCAGCAGCCCTAGCGGGAGGTTCTACAATGAGCAGTTCTTC. Looking up the rest from reference TRBV11-1 and TRBJ2-1 gives the full variable domain: EAEVAQSPRYKITEKSQAVAFWCDPISGHATLYWYRQILGQGPELLVQFQDESVVDDSQLPKDRFSAERLKGVDSTLKIQPAELGDSAMYLCASSPSGRFYNEQFFGPGTRLTVL.

This sequence joins TRBV7-3 and TRBJ2-1; no clear D gene. The CDR3 sequence is 15 residues long. CDR1 SGHTA and CDR2 FQGTGA come from the germline V gene. Deletions cut 5 bases from V and 0 bases from J, with 11 bases between. The CDR3 DNA follows: TGTGCCAGCAGCCTTCTGACAAGCTCCTACAATGAGCAGTTCTTC. As protein: CASSLLTSSYNEQFF.

This clone came up once. The chain couples TRBV6-1 to TRBJ1-3; D is undetermined. Trimming took 3 bases from V and 7 from J, leaving 13 bases between them. Germline CDR1 and CDR2: MNHNS and SASEGT. The CDR3 is 14 residues long. CDR3 DNA: TGTGCCAGCAGTGATTGGCAAGTAGGGAACACCATATATTTT. This sequence encodes CASSDWQVGNTIYF.

The CDR3 protein is CASRVTPGASGEQYF. CDR3 DNA: TGTGCCAGCAGAGTGACACCAGGAGCATCGGGCGAGCAGTACTTC. The V and J genes are TRBV28 and TRBJ2-7; no definite D call. V lost 6 bases and J 6 bases, leaving 21 bases between the germline ends. CDR1 MDHEN and CDR2 SYDVKM come from the germline V gene. CDR3 length: 15 residues.

CDR3 nucleotide sequence: TGTGCCAGCAGTAGAATTAGGGGTGAGACCCAGTACTTC. Protein: CASSRIRGETQYF. The chain is built from TRBV27 and TRBJ2-5; possibly TRBD1 for D (5 bases). Germline CDR1 and CDR2: MNHEY and SMNVEV (reference sequence). This CDR3 region has 13 residues. The ends were cut back, 5 bases at V and 5 bases at J, with 12 bases in the middle.

This chain connects TRBV6-5 to TRBJ2-5; D unclear. V gave up 0 bases and J gave up 5 bases, with 13 bases separating them. CDR1 and CDR2 (germline): MNHEY, SVGAGI. The CDR3 has 15 amino acids. The CDR3 is CASSYSMLVLETQYF. The CDR3 DNA is TGTGCCAGCAGTTACTCGATGTTGGTTTTGGAGACCCAGTACTTC.

V is TRBV5-1 and J is TRBJ2-3, with TRBD2 identical over 8 bases. The germline V gene encodes CDR1 SGHRS and CDR2 YFSETQ. The CDR3 has 17 residues. V dropped 0 bases and J dropped 0; count of bases not matched to a gene: 6. In nucleotides, the CDR3 is TGCGCCAGCAGCTTGGAGCCTAGCGGGTCTAGCACAGATACGCAGTATTTT. It yields the protein CASSLEPSGSSTDTQYF.

The chain recombines TRBV10-1 with TRBJ2-3, with D perhaps matching TRBD2 (6 bases). Trimming pared 5 bases from V and 2 bases from J, leaving 11 bases between. The CDR3 is made up of 14 amino acids. Germline V gives CDR1 WNHNN, CDR2 SYGVQD (reference sequence). CDR3 nucleotides: TGCGCCAGCAGTCCAGCGGGCTTCACAGATACGCAGTATTTT. Its translation: CASSPAGFTDTQYF.